The entry below describes one T cell receptor (beta chain). A multiplex PCR was run with 60 Vbeta primers and 13 Jbeta primers. The repertoire was sequenced with immunoSEQ multiplex PCR; TCRdb's copy has only in-frame clones and lacks some. In the table there are fewer than 85,000 clones, around 78% of which are singletons. The CDR3 spans 21 residues. This specimen belongs to a study of cytomegalovirus exposure and HLA in healthy donors. The clonotype was recovered from a male donor in good health and CMV-seropositive. The chain couples TRBV1 to TRBJ2-1; TRBD2 is the table's D call, not checked against the DNA. TRBV1 is reported as a pseudogene. The specimen sequenced was PBMCs. This chain's CDR3 is CTSNWRGTSGRNSDSYNEQFF. CDR3 coding DNA: TGCACCAGCAATTGGCGTGGGACTAGCGGGAGGAACAGCGACTCCTACAATGAGCAGTTCTTC.